This entry concerns a single T cell receptor (beta chain). Its antigen is as yet unknown. The data stem from a study of identical twins. TCRdb re-called the 5' RACE reads through MiXCR, storing one row per CDR3 protein. The data contain 700,000 to 950,000 distinct CDR3 sequences, about 12% of them singletons. Study conclusions and caveats: Surplus twin overlap in beta out-of-frame sequences was less pronounced.

In addition, the sample was reused for a study of yellow fever vaccine responses in identical twins.

The material sequenced was PBMCs. The TCR was taken from a woman aged 18-29 years in good health.

CDR3 DNA sequence: TGTGCCAGCAGCAGTAAACTCGACAATGAGCAGTTCTTC. Translation gives CASSSKLDNEQFF. V gene TRBV7-6 combines with J gene TRBJ2-1; no clear D gene. V dropped 5 bases and J dropped 5 bases, with 10 bases sitting between them. Germline V lookup: CDR1 SGHVS, CDR2 FNYEAQ. The CDR3 consists of 13 residues. Full variable domain (remainder filled in from reference TRBV7-6 and TRBJ2-1): GAGVSQSPRYKVTKRGQDVALRCDPISGHVSLYWYRQALGQGPEFLTYFNYEAQQDKSGLPNDRFSAERPEGSISTLTIQRTEQRDSAMYRCASSSKLDNEQFFGPGTRLTVL.